The 7 T cell receptor beta chains in this list originate from one sample, sequenced in a study of shared clonotypes between healthy human individuals. Only in-frame clones appear in the TCRdb table, and some are missing; sequencing was by immunoSEQ multiplex PCR. In the table there are under 550,000 clones, almost 97% of which are singletons. Sequenced input: naive CD4+ T cells sorted from blood. Subset indicated: CD45RA+ positively selected. Every receptor here comes from a woman aged 25 to 39 in good health.

This clone was detected once. The CDR3 DNA reads TGTGCCAGCAGTTACGGAGACTATAGCAATCAGCCCCAGCATTTT. Protein sequence: CASSYGDYSNQPQHF. J is TRBJ1-5 and V is TRBV6-6, with D hard to call. Trimming took 2 bases from V and 0 from J, leaving 8 bases between them. Germline loops: CDR1 MNHNY, CDR2 SVGAGI (reference sequence). The CDR3 extends over 15 amino acids.

This clone occurred once. The rearrangement uses TRBV25-1 and TRBJ2-7, with D unclear. The CDR3 length is 15 residues. Per germline, CDR1 MGHDK and CDR2 SYGVNS. V was cut by 3 bases and J by 2 bases, with 14 bases left in between. CDR3 loop: CASSDTTVLTYEQYF. Written as DNA, the CDR3 is TGTGCCAGCAGTGATACAACCGTACTTACCTACGAGCAGTACTTC.

Here the CDR3 reads CASSGGPPEDTQYF. DNA for the CDR3: TGTGCCAGCAGTGGTGGGCCCCCGGAAGATACGCAGTATTTT. The rearrangement joins TRBV28 to TRBJ2-3; no clear D gene. The CDR3 contains 14 residues. Germline loops: CDR1 MDHEN, CDR2 SYDVKM. Trimming stripped 5 bases from V and 5 bases from J, with 14 bases between.

In its sample, this clone was seen once. The chain is built from TRBV27 and TRBJ1-1; D may be TRBD1 (6 bases). The CDR3 extends over 16 amino acids. V was cut by 4 bases and J by 1 base, with 16 bases left in between. Germline CDR1 is MNHEY and CDR2 is SMNVEV (reference sequence). DNA for the CDR3: TGTGCCAGCAGTTCCCTTACCCTGACAGGGAACACTGAAGCTTTCTTT. This codes for CASSSLTLTGNTEAFF.

The V and J genes are TRBV7-2 and TRBJ2-1; 7 bases map to TRBD2. V shed 6 bases and J 2 bases; nucleotides not matched to a gene: 7. This CDR3 has 15 amino acids. The germline gives CDR1 SGHTA, CDR2 FQGNSA. The DNA of the CDR3 is TGTGCCAGCAGTCCCGGGAGGCCCACCTACAATGAGCAGTTCTTC. Its translation: CASSPGRPTYNEQFF.

This clone was seen a few times. This chain uses TRBV11-2 with TRBJ2-6; D perhaps matches TRBD1 (5 bases). The CDR3 totals 14 residues. Germline V gene sequence: CDR1 SGHAT, CDR2 FQNNGV. Trimming took off 4 bases at V and 4 bases at J, with 8 bases between the two ends. The CDR3 loop reads CASSSQEGANVLTF. CDR3 in DNA: TGTGCCAGCAGCTCACAGGAGGGGGCCAACGTCCTGACTTTC.

The chain uses TRBV2 and TRBJ1-1; a weak D match, TRBD1 (6 bases). This CDR3 contains 11 residues. Trimming pared 6 bases from V and 13 bases from J, leaving 15 bases between. The V gene's germline CDR1 is SNHLY and CDR2 FYNNEI. The CDR3 sequence: CASRSQGFGFF. CDR3 sequence (DNA): TGTGCCAGCAGGTCCCAGGGGTTCGGTTTCTTT.